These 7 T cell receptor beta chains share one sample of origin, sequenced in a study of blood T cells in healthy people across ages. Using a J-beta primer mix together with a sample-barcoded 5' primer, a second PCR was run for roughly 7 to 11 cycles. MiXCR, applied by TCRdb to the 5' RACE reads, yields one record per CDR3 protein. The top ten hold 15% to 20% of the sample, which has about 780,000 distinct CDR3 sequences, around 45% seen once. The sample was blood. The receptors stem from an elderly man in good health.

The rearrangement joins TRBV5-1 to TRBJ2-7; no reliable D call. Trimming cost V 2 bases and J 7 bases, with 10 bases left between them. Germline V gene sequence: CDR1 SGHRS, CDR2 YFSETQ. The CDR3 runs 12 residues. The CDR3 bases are TGCGCCAGCAGCTTTCTGGGGTGGGAGCAGTACTTC. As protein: CASSFLGWEQYF.

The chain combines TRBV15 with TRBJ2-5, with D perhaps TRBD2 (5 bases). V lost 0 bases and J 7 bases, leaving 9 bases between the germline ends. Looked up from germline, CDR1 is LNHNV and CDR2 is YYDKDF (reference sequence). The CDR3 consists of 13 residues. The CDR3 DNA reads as TGTGCCACCAGCAGAGATTTGGAGGCGACCCAGTACTTC. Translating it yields CATSRDLEATQYF.

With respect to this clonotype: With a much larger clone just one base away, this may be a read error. The DNA for the CDR3 is TGCAGCGCACCCGGGACAGGGGGAGTTGAGCAGTACTTC. As protein: CSAPGTGGVEQYF. This sequence joins TRBV29-1 and TRBJ2-5, with 11 bases matching TRBD1. Trimming removed 7 bases from V and 11 bases from J; junction bases left unmatched: 12. CDR3 length: 13 residues. In germline, CDR1 is SQVTM, CDR2 ANQGSEA.

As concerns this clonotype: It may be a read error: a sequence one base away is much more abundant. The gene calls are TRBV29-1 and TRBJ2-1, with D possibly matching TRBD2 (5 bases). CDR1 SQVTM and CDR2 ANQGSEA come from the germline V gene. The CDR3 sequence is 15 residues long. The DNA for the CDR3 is TGCGGCGTCCCCACCGCCCGACTAACTTACAATGAGCAGTTCTTC. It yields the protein CGVPTARLTYNEQFF.

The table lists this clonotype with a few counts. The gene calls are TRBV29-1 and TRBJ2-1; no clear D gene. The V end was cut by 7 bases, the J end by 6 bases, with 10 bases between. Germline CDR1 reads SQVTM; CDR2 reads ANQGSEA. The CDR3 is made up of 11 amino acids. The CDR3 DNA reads TGCAGCGCCGAAAGGCTCAATGAGCAGTTCTTC. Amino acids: CSAERLNEQFF.

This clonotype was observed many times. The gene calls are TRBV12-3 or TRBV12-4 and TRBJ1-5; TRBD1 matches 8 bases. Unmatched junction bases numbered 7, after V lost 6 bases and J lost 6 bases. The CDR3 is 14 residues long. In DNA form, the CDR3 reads TGTGCCAGCAGGCCCGGGACAGGCGGTCAGCCCCAGCATTTT. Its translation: CASRPGTGGQPQHF.

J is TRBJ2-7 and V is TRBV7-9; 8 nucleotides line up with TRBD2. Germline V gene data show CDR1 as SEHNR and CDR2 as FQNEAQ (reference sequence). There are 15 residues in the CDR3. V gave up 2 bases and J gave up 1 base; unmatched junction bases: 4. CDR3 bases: TGTGCCAGCAGCTTACCGGGAGGGATATCCTACGAGCAGTACTTC. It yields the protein CASSLPGGISYEQYF.